The 21 T cell receptor beta chains below come from one sample, sequenced in a study of tumor-infiltrating lymphocytes in primary liver carcinoma. The roughly 18-32 mg bulk tissue piece was not sorted before simultaneous RNA and DNA extraction. A primer matching the constant region was used to make TCR beta cDNA from about 500 ng of total RNA. ARM-PCR, slightly modified, supplied the TCR beta libraries through three nested multiplex PCR rounds. TRBV1-TRBV30 forward primers paired with a C-beta reverse primer were used in the first two PCR rounds, which ran approximately 10 cycles each. TCRdb called the multiplex PCR reads again in MiXCR, with one record for every CDR3 protein. The repertoire holds about 110,000 distinct CDR3 sequences, with about 59% as singletons. Sequenced: liver tumor tissue from sampling region 1. Subset here: tumor region T1, superior pole. The receptor source for this set is a woman between 55 and 75 years old with primary liver carcinoma and hepatitis B virus infection.

Details on this clonotype: Relative to the germline gene, one junction end is altered; a read error may explain this. The chain joins TRBV6-1 to TRBJ2-2; possible D gene TRBD2, 5 bases. This CDR3 comprises 16 residues. Germline V gene lookup returns CDR1 MNHNS and CDR2 SASEGT. The CDR3 DNA reads as TGTGCCAGCAGTTATGCGGTGACTACAAACACCGGGGAGCTGTTGTTT. Translating gives CASSYAVTTNTGELLF.

On this clonotype itself: A much larger clone lies a single base off, so this may be a read error. The chain combines TRBV6-1 with TRBJ2-1, with a possible D match to TRBD1 (6 bases). This CDR3 comprises 15 residues. Germline CDR1 is MNHNS and CDR2 is SASEGT. The CDR3 nucleotides read TGTGTCAGCAGTGTTCGGGACAACTCCTACAATGAGCAGTTCTTC. Its protein is CVSSVRDNSYNEQFF.

This clonotype was found a few times. The rearrangement joins TRBV28 to TRBJ2-5; the D gene is possibly TRBD1 (6 bases). The V gene's germline CDR1 is MDHEN and CDR2 SYDVKM. The CDR3 is made up of 19 amino acids. The germline V and J ends were trimmed by 1 base and 5 bases, with 26 bases remaining between them. CDR3 nucleotides: TGTGCCAGCAGTTTATTGGGTTGGGGCCAACAGGGAGTCGGGGAGACCCAGTACTTC. Translation gives CASSLLGWGQQGVGETQYF.

This clonotype was counted many times. The chain is built from TRBV6-5 and TRBJ2-7; 12 bases map to TRBD2. V shed 4 bases and J 0 bases; nucleotides not matched to a gene: 1. This CDR3 is built from 15 residues. Germline lookup yields CDR1 MNHEY and CDR2 SVGAGI. The chain's CDR3 is CASSLTSGSSYEQYF. The CDR3 DNA reads as TGTGCCAGCAGTTTGACTAGCGGGAGCTCCTACGAGCAGTACTTC.

V usage is TRBV19 and J usage is TRBJ1-1; 9 nucleotides line up with TRBD1. J gave up 4 bases and V 7 bases, and 7 bases lay outside the gene matches. The CDR3 runs 14 residues. CDR1 LNHDA and CDR2 SQIVND come from the germline V gene (reference sequence). The DNA of the CDR3 is TGTGCCAGTAAGGGACAGGGTTTCGGCACTGAAGCTTTCTTT. Translated: CASKGQGFGTEAFF.

Turning to this clonotype: A much larger clonotype is one base distant, so this may be a read error. This chain connects TRBV5-6 to TRBJ2-4; possible D gene TRBD1, 5 bases. This CDR3 comprises 14 residues. Trimming removed 6 bases from V and 7 bases from J, with 17 bases in between. The germline CDR1 and CDR2 sequences are SGHDT and YYEEEE. DNA for the CDR3: TGTGCCAGCATCCGATGGGGCAGTGGGAACATTCAGTACTTC. This codes for CASIRWGSGNIQYF.

This chain joins TRBV29-1 and TRBJ2-5; 10 nucleotides agree with TRBD2. The germline V gene encodes CDR1 SQVTM and CDR2 ANQGSEA. With 6 bases clipped from V and 2 bases from J, the junction kept 12 bases outside the gene matches. The CDR3 loop spans 16 amino acids. DNA for the CDR3: TGCAGCGTGGGATTAGCGGGAGGTGGGCCGCAAGAGACCCAGTACTTC. Residues: CSVGLAGGGPQETQYF.

This clonotype was picked up many times. This chain uses TRBV7-3 with TRBJ2-5; D uncertain. The CDR3 contains 13 residues. Germline loops: CDR1 SGHTA, CDR2 FQGTGA. V dropped 4 bases and J dropped 1 base, with 7 bases sitting between them. The CDR3 region is CASSSTLQETQYF. For the CDR3, the DNA is TGTGCCAGCAGCTCCACGCTCCAAGAGACCCAGTACTTC. Full variable domain (remainder filled in from reference TRBV7-3 and TRBJ2-5): GAGVSQTPSNKVTEKGKYVELRCDPISGHTALYWYRQSLGQGPEFLIYFQGTGAADDSGLPNDRFFAVRPEGSVSTLKIQRTERGDSAVYLCASSSTLQETQYFGPGTRLLVL.

Turning to this clonotype: The germline gene is not matched at one end of the junction; a read error may be the cause. This chain joins TRBV7-8 and TRBJ2-1; 10 bases match TRBD2. The CDR3 is made up of 13 amino acids. CDR1 and CDR2 (germline): SGHVS, FQNEAQ. Here the CDR3 DNA reads TGTGCCAGCAGTTCCCGACTAGCGGGTGAGCGGTTCTTC. It encodes CASSSRLAGERFF.

The chain recombines TRBV11-2 with TRBJ2-5; 10 nucleotides match TRBD2. The junction had 4 bases not matched to a gene; V was cut back by 4 bases and J by 5 bases. The CDR3 has 14 amino acids. The germline V gene has CDR1 SGHAT and CDR2 FQNNGV. The CDR3 region has the DNA TGTGCCAGCAGCTCAAGAGCGGGAGGGGAGACCCAGTACTTC. This codes for CASSSRAGGETQYF.

The chain has TRBV25-1 and TRBJ2-7; D might be TRBD2 (5 bases). The germline V gene has CDR1 MGHDK and CDR2 SYGVNS. The V end lost 6 bases, the J end lost 3 bases, and 12 bases lay between the germline ends. The CDR3 spans 13 residues. The CDR3 sequence is CASRAGRDYEQYF. CDR3 DNA sequence: TGTGCCAGCAGAGCTGGACGGGACTACGAGCAGTACTTC.

This chain joins TRBV5-1 and TRBJ1-1; 7 bases map to TRBD1. Germline loops: CDR1 SGHRS, CDR2 YFSETQ. After removal of 4 bases from V and 3 bases from J, the junction contained 12 bases not matched to a gene. CDR3 length equals 16 residues. CDR3 region: CASSPRGDRDDTEAFF. The CDR3, as DNA: TGCGCCAGCAGCCCGAGGGGCGACAGGGACGACACTGAAGCTTTCTTT.

For this clonotype: Relative to the germline gene, one junction end is altered; a read error may explain this. The gene calls are TRBV11-2 and TRBJ1-2; weak D call: TRBD1 (5 bases). CDR3 length: 17 residues. Germline values: CDR1 SGHAT, CDR2 FQNNGV. CDR3 nucleotides: TGTGCCAGAAGCTTGGATCCGATCAGGGCGCTGCGTTATGGCTACACCTTC. Its translation: CARSLDPIRALRYGYTF. Looking up the rest from reference TRBV11-2 and TRBJ1-2 gives the full variable domain: EAGVAQSPRYKIIEKRQSVAFWCNPISGHATLYWYQQILGQGPKLLIQFQNNGVVDDSQLPKDRFSAERLKGVDSTLKIQPAKLEDSAVYLCARSLDPIRALRYGYTFGSGTRLTVV.

This clonotype was seen repeatedly, ten times or more. The chain combines TRBV12-3 or TRBV12-4 with TRBJ2-2; 9 bases agree with TRBD2. Unmatched junction bases numbered 16, after V lost 6 bases and J lost 5 bases. CDR3 size: 18 residues. The CDR3 here is CASSPMGAGGPRTGELFF. Here the CDR3 DNA reads TGTGCCAGCAGCCCCATGGGGGCGGGAGGGCCGAGAACCGGGGAGCTGTTTTTT.

On this clonotype itself: The junction does not match germline at one end; this may be a read error. The chain is built from TRBV11-3 and TRBJ2-2, with 8 nucleotides matching TRBD1. CDR1 and CDR2 from the germline V gene are SGHNT and YENEEA. The CDR3 is 14 residues long. The CDR3, as DNA: TGTGCCAGCAGCTTAGCAGGGGGCACCGATGAGCCGTTTTTT. This codes for CASSLAGGTDEPFF.

This clonotype showed up many times. This chain joins TRBV5-6 and TRBJ2-7, with 7 bases aligning to TRBD1. This CDR3 is 14 amino acids long. The germline V gene has CDR1 SGHDT and CDR2 YYEEEE. Trimming cost V 5 bases and J 4 bases; bases outside gene matches: 9. CDR3 region: CASREQGSLYEQYF. The CDR3, as DNA: TGTGCCAGCAGGGAACAGGGGAGCTTGTACGAGCAGTACTTC. The complete variable domain, with remaining parts taken from reference TRBV5-6 and TRBJ2-7, reads DAGVTQSPTHLIKTRGQQVTLRCSPKSGHDTVSWYQQALGQGPQFIFQYYEEEERQRGNFPDRFSGHQFPNYSSELNVNALLLGDSALYLCASREQGSLYEQYFGPGTRLTVT.

This CDR3 reads CAGSLMDSIYGYTF. The CDR3 bases are TGTGCAGGCAGCCTTATGGACAGCATCTATGGCTACACCTTC. The chain couples TRBV11-1 to TRBJ1-2; D may be TRBD1 (6 bases). CDR1 is SGHAT and CDR2 is FQDESV in the germline V gene (reference sequence). The CDR3 length is 14 residues.

This clonotype has a handful of counts. The chain employs TRBV14 and TRBJ1-1; no clear D gene. Germline CDR1 is SGHDN and CDR2 is FVKESK. Between the trimmed V and J ends, which lost 4 bases and 0 bases, there was a span of 6 bases. This CDR3 spans 13 amino acids. The CDR3 here is CASSPQMNTEAFF. CDR3 coding DNA: TGTGCCAGCAGCCCGCAGATGAACACTGAAGCTTTCTTT.

On this clonotype: A much larger clone lies one base from this, so it may be a read error. This chain joins TRBV28 and TRBJ1-1, with TRBD1 as a possible D gene (5 bases). This CDR3 region has 16 residues. Germline V CDR1 and CDR2: MDHEN, SYDVKM. CDR3 residues: CASILRGGRGGTEAFF. The DNA of the CDR3 is TGTGCCAGCATTTTACGTGGCGGTCGCGGGGGGACTGAAGCTTTCTTT.

On this clonotype itself: One end of the junction does not line up with germline, which may come from a read error. This chain links TRBV28 with TRBJ2-5; unclear D gene. The germline V gene encodes CDR1 MDHEN and CDR2 SYDVKM. This CDR3 comprises 13 residues. The CDR3 region is CASSPGSQEAQYF. The CDR3 DNA reads as TGTGCAAGCAGTCCTGGGTCTCAAGAGGCCCAGTACTTC. The variable domain in full, completed from reference TRBV28 and TRBJ2-5, reads DVKVTQSSRYLVKRTGEKVFLECVQDMDHENMFWYRQDPGLGLRLIYFSYDVKMKEKGDIPEGYSVSREKKERFSLILESASTNQTSMYLCASSPGSQEAQYFGPGTRLLVL.

This clonotype was picked up many times. This chain links TRBV5-4 with TRBJ1-2, with D possibly TRBD1 on 5 matching bases. Trimming removed 5 bases from V and 6 bases from J, with 14 bases in between. This CDR3 is built from 13 residues. Looked up from germline, CDR1 is SGHNT and CDR2 is YYREEE (reference sequence). CDR3 loop: CASSARGRNGYTF. For the CDR3, the DNA is TGTGCCAGCAGTGCCCGGGGACGGAATGGCTACACCTTC.